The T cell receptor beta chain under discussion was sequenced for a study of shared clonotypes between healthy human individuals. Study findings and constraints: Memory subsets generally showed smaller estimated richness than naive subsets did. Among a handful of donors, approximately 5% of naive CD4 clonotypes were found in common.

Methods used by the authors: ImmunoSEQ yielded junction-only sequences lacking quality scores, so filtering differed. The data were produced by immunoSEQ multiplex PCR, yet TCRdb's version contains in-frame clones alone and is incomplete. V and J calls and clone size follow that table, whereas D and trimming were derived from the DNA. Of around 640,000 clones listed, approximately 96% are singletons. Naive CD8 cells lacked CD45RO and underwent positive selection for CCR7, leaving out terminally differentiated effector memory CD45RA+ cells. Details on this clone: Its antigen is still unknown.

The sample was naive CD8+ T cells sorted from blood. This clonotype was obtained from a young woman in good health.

CDR3: CASGEREHAYEQYF. As DNA, the CDR3 is TGTGCCAGTGGAGAACGGGAGCACGCATACGAGCAGTACTTC. The V and J genes are TRBV28 and TRBJ2-5; perhaps TRBD2 as D (6 bases). TRBJ2-7 explains the end of the DNA better; the J call may be wrong. The CDR3 sequence is 14 residues long. Germline V gene data show CDR1 as MDHEN and CDR2 as SYDVKM.